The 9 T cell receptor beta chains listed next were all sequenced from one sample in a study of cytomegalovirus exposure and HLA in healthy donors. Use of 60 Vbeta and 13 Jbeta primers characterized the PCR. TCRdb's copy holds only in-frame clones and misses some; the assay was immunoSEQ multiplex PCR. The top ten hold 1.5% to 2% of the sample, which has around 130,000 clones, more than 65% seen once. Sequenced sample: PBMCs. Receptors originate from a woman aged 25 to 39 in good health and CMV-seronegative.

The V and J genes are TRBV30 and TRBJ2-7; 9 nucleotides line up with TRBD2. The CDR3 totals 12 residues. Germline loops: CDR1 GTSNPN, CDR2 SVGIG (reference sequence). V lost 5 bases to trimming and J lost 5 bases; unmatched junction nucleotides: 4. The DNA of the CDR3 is TGTGCCTGGGGGGCGGGAGGGAACGAGCAGTACTTC. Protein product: CAWGAGGNEQYF.

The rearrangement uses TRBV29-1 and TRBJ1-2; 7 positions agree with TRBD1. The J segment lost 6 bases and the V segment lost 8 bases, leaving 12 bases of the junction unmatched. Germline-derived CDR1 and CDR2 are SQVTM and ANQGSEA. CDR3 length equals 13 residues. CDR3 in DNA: TGCAGCCCAAGCGCGGGAGGGGGCGATGGCTACACCTTC. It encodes CSPSAGGGDGYTF.

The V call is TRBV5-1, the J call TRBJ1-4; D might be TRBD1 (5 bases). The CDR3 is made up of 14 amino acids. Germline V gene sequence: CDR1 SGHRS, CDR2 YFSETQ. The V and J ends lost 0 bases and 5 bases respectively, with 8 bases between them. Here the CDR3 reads CASSLVQGNEKLFF. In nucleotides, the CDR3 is TGCGCCAGCAGCTTGGTGCAGGGCAATGAAAAACTGTTTTTT. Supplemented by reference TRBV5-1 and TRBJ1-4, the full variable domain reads KAGVTQTPRYLIKTRGQQVTLSCSPISGHRSVSWYQQTPGQGLQFLFEYFSETQRNKGNFPGRFSGRQFSNSRSEMNVSTLELGDSALYLCASSLVQGNEKLFFGSGTQLSVL.

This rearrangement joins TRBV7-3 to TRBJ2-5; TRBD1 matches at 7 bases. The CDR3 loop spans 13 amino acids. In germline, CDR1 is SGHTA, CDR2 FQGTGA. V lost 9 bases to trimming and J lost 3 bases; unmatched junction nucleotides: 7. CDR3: CARSTGNEETQYF. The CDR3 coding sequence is TGTGCCAGGTCGACAGGGAACGAAGAGACCCAGTACTTC.

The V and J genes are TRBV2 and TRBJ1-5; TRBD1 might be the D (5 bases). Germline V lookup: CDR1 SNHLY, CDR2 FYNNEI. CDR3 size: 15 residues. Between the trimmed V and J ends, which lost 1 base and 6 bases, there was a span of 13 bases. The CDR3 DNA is TGTGCCAGCAGTGAAGTTCGGCAGGGCGGTCAGCCCCAGCATTTT. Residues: CASSEVRQGGQPQHF.

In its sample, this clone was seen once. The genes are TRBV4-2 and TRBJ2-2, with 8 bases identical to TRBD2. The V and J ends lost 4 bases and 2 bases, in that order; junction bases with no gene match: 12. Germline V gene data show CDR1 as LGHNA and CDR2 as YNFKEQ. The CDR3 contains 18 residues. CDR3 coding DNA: TGTGCCAGCAGCCGGCTCCTGGCGGGGGGTGAAAACACCGGGGAGCTGTTTTTT. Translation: CASSRLLAGGENTGELFF.

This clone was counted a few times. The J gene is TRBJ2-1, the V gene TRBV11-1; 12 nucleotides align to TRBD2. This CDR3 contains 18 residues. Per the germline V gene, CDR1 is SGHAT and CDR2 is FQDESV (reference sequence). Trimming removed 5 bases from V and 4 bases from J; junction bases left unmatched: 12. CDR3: CASSKRLAGDPLYNEQFF. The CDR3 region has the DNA TGTGCCAGCAGCAAGAGACTAGCGGGAGATCCCCTTTACAATGAGCAGTTCTTC.

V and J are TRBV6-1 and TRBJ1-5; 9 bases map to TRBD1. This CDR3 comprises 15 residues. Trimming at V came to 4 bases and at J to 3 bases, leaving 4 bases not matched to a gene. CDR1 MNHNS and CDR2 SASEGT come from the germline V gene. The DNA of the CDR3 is TGTGCCAGCAGTGGGGGGACAGGGTTCAATCAGCCCCAGCATTTT. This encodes CASSGGTGFNQPQHF.

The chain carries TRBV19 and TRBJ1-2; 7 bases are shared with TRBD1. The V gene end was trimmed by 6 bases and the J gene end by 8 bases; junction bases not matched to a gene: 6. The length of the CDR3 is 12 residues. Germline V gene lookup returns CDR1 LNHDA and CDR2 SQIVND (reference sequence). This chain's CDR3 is CASSLTGKGYTF. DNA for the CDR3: TGTGCCAGTAGCTTGACAGGGAAAGGCTACACCTTC.